One sample yielded the 5 T cell receptor beta chains listed below, sequenced in a study of blood T cell repertoires in COVID-19. Generated by immunoSEQ multiplex PCR, the TCRdb table keeps only in-frame clones and is missing some. The sample holds 220,000 or so clones; about four fifths are singletons and the top ten take about 3.3%. The sample was PBMCs or T cells enriched from blood (not recorded which). These TCRs come from a woman aged 55 to 70 who had recovered from COVID-19.

This sequence joins TRBV11-2 and TRBJ1-6; possibly TRBD1 for D (5 bases). CDR1 and CDR2 from the germline V gene are SGHAT and FQNNGV. This CDR3 contains 13 residues. The DNA of the CDR3 is TGTGCGGGGGGTAGCTCCTATAATTCACCCCTCCACTTT. It translates to CAGGSSYNSPLHF.

The chain combines TRBV6-5 with TRBJ1-5; the match to TRBD1 covers 9 bases. The V segment lost 5 bases and the J segment 6 bases; nucleotides outside the gene matches: 5. Per the germline V gene, CDR1 is MNHEY and CDR2 is SVGAGI. This CDR3 region has 14 residues. The CDR3 sequence: CASSPGTGSQPQHF. The CDR3 DNA is TGTGCCAGCAGTCCCGGGACAGGGAGTCAGCCCCAGCATTTT.

The chain links TRBV7-8 to TRBJ2-5; weak D call: TRBD2 (5 bases). The CDR3 is 12 amino acids. Germline V gene data show CDR1 as SGHVS and CDR2 as FQNEAQ. V shed 5 bases and J shed 4 bases, with 8 bases lying between them. The CDR3 DNA is TGTGCCAGCAGCCCCGAGGGAGAGACCCAGTACTTC. Its protein product is CASSPEGETQYF.

This chain connects TRBV12-5 to TRBJ2-1; 9 bases are shared with TRBD2. The trim removed 6 bases at V and 7 bases at J, leaving 10 bases unmatched. CDR3 length: 15 residues. Per germline, CDR1 LGHNT and CDR2 FRNRAP. The CDR3 protein is CASGLAGVNLNEQFF. The CDR3 DNA follows: TGTGCTAGTGGCTTAGCGGGAGTAAATTTAAATGAGCAGTTCTTC.

This clone occurred a few times. This CDR3 is CASSAGTSGRVGGELFF. In nucleotides, the CDR3 is TGTGCCAGCAGCGCCGGGACTAGCGGGAGAGTGGGCGGGGAGCTGTTTTTT. The chain recombines TRBV7-8 with TRBJ2-2; 14 bases agree with TRBD2. The germline V gene has CDR1 SGHVS and CDR2 FQNEAQ. V lost 5 bases and J lost 7; bases outside the gene matches: 9. The CDR3 spans 17 residues.